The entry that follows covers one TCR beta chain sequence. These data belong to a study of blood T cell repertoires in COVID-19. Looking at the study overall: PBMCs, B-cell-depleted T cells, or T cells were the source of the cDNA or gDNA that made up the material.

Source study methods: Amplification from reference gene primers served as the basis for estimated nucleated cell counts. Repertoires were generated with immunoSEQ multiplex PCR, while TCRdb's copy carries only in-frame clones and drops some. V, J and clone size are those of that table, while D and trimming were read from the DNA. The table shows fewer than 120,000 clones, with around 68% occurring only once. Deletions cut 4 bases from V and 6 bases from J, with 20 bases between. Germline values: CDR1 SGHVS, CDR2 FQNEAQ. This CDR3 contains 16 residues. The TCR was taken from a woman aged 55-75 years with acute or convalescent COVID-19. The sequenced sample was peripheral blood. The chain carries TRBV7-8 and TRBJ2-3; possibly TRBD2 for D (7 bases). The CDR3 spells CASSSRGAESRDTQYF. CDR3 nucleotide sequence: TGTGCCAGCAGCTCCCGGGGGGCGGAGTCGCGGGATACGCAGTATTTT. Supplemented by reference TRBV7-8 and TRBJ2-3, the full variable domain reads GAGVSQSPRYKVAKRGQDVALRCDPISGHVSLFWYQQALGQGPEFLTYFQNEAQLDKSGLPSDRFFAERPEGSVSTLKIQRTQQEDSAVYLCASSSRGAESRDTQYFGPGTRLTVL.